This T cell receptor beta chain was captured in a study of cytomegalovirus exposure and HLA in healthy donors. Broader study findings: Earlier analysis found most TCR beta V segments productive about 90% or about 30% of the time. Some V segments could not be told apart, so they were left out, TRBV6-2 and TRBV6-3 among them. Most likely, a cluster of highly shared sequence variants arose as a sequencing artifact. TCR beta sequences reportedly predicted most subjects' HLA-A and HLA-B alleles accurately.

PCR primers comprised 60 Vbeta and 13 Jbeta primers. Using immunoSEQ multiplex PCR, the repertoire was profiled, and TCRdb retains in-frame clones only, with some absent. The sample consists of about 97,000 clones, about four fifths of them appearing once. Looked up from germline, CDR1 is LNHDA and CDR2 is SQIVND (reference sequence). The CDR3 is 15 amino acids. With V trimmed by 4 bases and J by 7 bases, 5 bases remained unmatched. Regarding this clone: Its antigen is not identified.

This receptor was taken from a woman between 35 and 50 years old in good health and CMV-seronegative. The V call is TRBV19, the J call TRBJ2-5; 14 bases are shared with TRBD2. Sequenced material: PBMCs. The CDR3 loop reads CASSTGLAGGGTQYF. CDR3 in DNA: TGTGCCAGTAGTACCGGACTAGCGGGAGGAGGGACCCAGTACTTC.